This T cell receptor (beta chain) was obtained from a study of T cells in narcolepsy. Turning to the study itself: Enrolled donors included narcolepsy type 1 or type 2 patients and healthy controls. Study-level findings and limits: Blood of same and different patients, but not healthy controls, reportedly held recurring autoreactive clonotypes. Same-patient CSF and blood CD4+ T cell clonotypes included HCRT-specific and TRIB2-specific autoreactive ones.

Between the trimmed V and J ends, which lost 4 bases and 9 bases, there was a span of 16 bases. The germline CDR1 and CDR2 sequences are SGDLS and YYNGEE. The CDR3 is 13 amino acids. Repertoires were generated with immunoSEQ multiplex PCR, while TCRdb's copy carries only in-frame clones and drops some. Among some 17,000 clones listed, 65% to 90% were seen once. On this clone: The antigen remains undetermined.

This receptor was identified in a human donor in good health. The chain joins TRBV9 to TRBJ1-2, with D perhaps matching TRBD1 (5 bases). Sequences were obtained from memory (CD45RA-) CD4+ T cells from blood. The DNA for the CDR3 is TGTGCCAGCAGCCGAAACCGGGGACTCAGCTACACCTTC. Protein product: CASSRNRGLSYTF.